This section outlines one TCR beta chain sequence together with its context. The data belong to a study of blood T cell repertoires in COVID-19. The CDR3 length is 11 residues. Looked up from germline, CDR1 is MNHEY and CDR2 is SVGAGI. The V and J ends lost 7 bases and 12 bases, in that order; junction bases with no gene match: 5. Participant ages covered about 18 to 89 years across 24 US areas. Data came from immunoSEQ multiplex PCR; TCRdb stores just in-frame clones and leaves some out. Of 160,000 or so clones in the sample, 65% to 90% were seen once. Sequenced: PBMCs or T cells enriched from blood (not recorded which). This chain uses TRBV6-5 with TRBJ1-2; 10 nucleotides line up with TRBD1. The source is a man aged 45-65 years who had recovered from COVID-19. Written as DNA, the CDR3 is TGTGCCAGCAAGGGACAGGGGCGGGACACCTTC. Translated: CASKGQGRDTF.